A single sample gave rise to the 9 T cell receptor beta chains below, sequenced in a study of T cells after posttransplantation cyclophosphamide. Some clones are missing from TCRdb's copy, which holds only in-frame ones; the method was immunoSEQ multiplex PCR. The record shows around 8,000 clones for this sample, with no singletons present. Treatment was busulfan-fludarabine conditioning, a marrow graft, and cyclophosphamide on days +3 and +4. The material was PBMCs, obtained after allogeneic stem cell transplant with posttransplant cyclophosphamide. The receptors shown here come from a female patient aged 50-60 years who received an allogeneic stem cell transplant from a related donor, was CMV-positive, and had no GVHD. These T cells may partly come from the graft donor.

This clone appeared many times. This rearrangement joins TRBV19 to TRBJ2-3; perhaps TRBD1 as D (5 bases). Germline V gene lookup returns CDR1 LNHDA and CDR2 SQIVND (reference sequence). This CDR3 contains 15 residues. The V end was cut by 3 bases, the J end by 6 bases, with 16 bases between. The CDR3 DNA is TGTGCCAGTAGTATTTACAGGTTCCACGGGGATACGCAGTATTTT. Translating gives CASSIYRFHGDTQYF.

This clone showed up many times. The chain joins TRBV10-3 to TRBJ2-5, with TRBD1 identical over 8 bases. The CDR3 runs 14 residues. Germline CDR1 is ENHRY and CDR2 is SYGVKD. Trimming cost V 10 bases and J 5 bases; bases outside gene matches: 12. CDR3 nucleotide sequence: TGTGCCACTCGAGGACAGGGAACGACGGAGACCCAGTACTTC. Translated, it gives CATRGQGTTETQYF.

This clone was counted many times. The gene calls are TRBV27 and TRBJ2-3, with 7 bases that match TRBD1. CDR3 length equals 14 residues. From germline, CDR1 is MNHEY and CDR2 SMNVEV (reference sequence). The V gene end was trimmed by 5 bases and the J gene end by 4 bases; junction bases not matched to a gene: 6. CDR3 protein: CASSHRQGPDTQYF. CDR3 DNA sequence: TGTGCCAGCAGTCATCGACAGGGACCAGATACGCAGTATTTT.

This clone counts as medium-sized (0.01 to 0.1%). The chain couples TRBV5-4 to TRBJ2-1; 11 nucleotides line up with TRBD2. The V and J ends lost 0 bases and 3 bases, in that order; junction bases with no gene match: 2. The V gene's germline CDR1 is SGHNT and CDR2 YYREEE (reference sequence). The CDR3 has 16 amino acids. Here the CDR3 reads CASSLGLAGGYNEQFF. CDR3 bases: TGTGCCAGCAGCTTGGGGCTAGCGGGAGGCTACAATGAGCAGTTCTTC.

This clone was detected ten times or more. This chain links TRBV30 with TRBJ1-1, with 7 bases identical to TRBD1. Trimming at V came to 5 bases and at J to 1 base, leaving 10 bases not matched to a gene. Germline lookup yields CDR1 GTSNPN and CDR2 SVGIG (reference sequence). CDR3 length: 15 amino acids. The CDR3 nucleotides read TGTGCCTGGTATCGTTCGACAGGGAGGAACACTGAAGCTTTCTTT. Protein sequence: CAWYRSTGRNTEAFF.

This clone showed up many times. The chain carries TRBV30 and TRBJ2-7, with 7 bases fitting TRBD2. Per germline, CDR1 GTSNPN and CDR2 SVGIG (reference sequence). CDR3 length equals 11 residues. J was trimmed by 5 bases and V by 8 bases; bases with no gene match: 6. The CDR3 here is CAGGVSHEQYF. The CDR3 DNA follows: TGTGCCGGGGGGGTTTCCCACGAGCAGTACTTC.

This clone was counted many times. V gene TRBV5-1 combines with J gene TRBJ2-5, with D perhaps matching TRBD1 or TRBD2 (5 bases each). V shed 0 bases and J shed 4 bases, with 10 bases lying between them. The germline CDR1 and CDR2 sequences are SGHRS and YFSETQ. CDR3 size: 14 residues. Here the CDR3 DNA reads TGCGCCAGCAGCTTGGGAGGGGTAGGAGAGACCCAGTACTTC. It is translated as CASSLGGVGETQYF.

This clone appeared many times. The gene calls are TRBV5-1 and TRBJ2-3; D is undetermined. The CDR3 runs 14 residues. Germline CDR1 SGHRS, CDR2 YFSETQ. The V and J ends lost 4 bases and 0 bases respectively, with 9 bases between them. In DNA, the CDR3 is TGCGCCAGCAGCAACAGTGACAGCACAGATACGCAGTATTTT. Translating it yields CASSNSDSTDTQYF.

This clone appeared many times. V gene TRBV7-6 combines with J gene TRBJ2-1; D call uncertain. CDR1 is SGHVS, CDR2 FNYEAQ, per germline. Trimming removed 0 bases at V and 5 bases at J, with 5 bases between. CDR3 size: 13 residues. As DNA, the CDR3 is TGTGCCAGCAGCTTAGCAAGGCACAATGAGCAGTTCTTC. Protein: CASSLARHNEQFF.